The 23 T cell receptor beta chains below come from one sample, sequenced in a study of OX40 agonist ivuxolimab in advanced cancers. Libraries were prepared by immunoSEQ multiplex PCR; TCRdb keeps only in-frame clonotypes and omits some of them. Found here are about 22,000 clones, 80% to 90% of them singletons; the top ten hold roughly half. Here the sequenced sample was CD4+ or CD8+ T cells sorted from blood, taken in a trial of the OX40 agonist ivuxolimab. These receptor sequences come from an adult with an advanced solid tumor such as melanoma, head and neck, liver or kidney cancer.

V and J are TRBV18 and TRBJ1-1; D is perhaps TRBD1 (5 bases). CDR1 and CDR2 from the germline V gene are KGHSH and LQKENI. The CDR3 totals 16 residues. Trimming removed 0 bases at V and 1 base at J, with 12 bases between. The CDR3 DNA reads TGTGCCAGCTCACCACCGTGGGGGGATTGGAACACTGAAGCTTTCTTT. Translating gives CASSPPWGDWNTEAFF.

This sequence joins TRBV7-2 and TRBJ2-3; TRBD2 agrees at 11 bases. The CDR3 has 19 residues. The V and J ends lost 1 base and 2 bases, in that order; junction bases with no gene match: 11. Germline V CDR1 and CDR2: SGHTA, FQGNSA. The chain's CDR3 is CASSLVLAGGLSNTDTQYF. CDR3 nucleotides: TGTGCCAGCAGCTTAGTCCTAGCGGGGGGCCTGTCTAACACAGATACGCAGTATTTT. Based on the CDR3 plus reference TRBV7-2 and TRBJ2-3, the full variable domain is GAGVSQSPSNKVTEKGKDVELRCDPISGHTALYWYRQSLGQGLEFLIYFQGNSAPDKSGLPSDRFSAERTGGSVSTLTIQRTQQEDSAVYLCASSLVLAGGLSNTDTQYFGPGTRLTVL.

The chain recombines TRBV13 with TRBJ1-1; 8 bases are a match to TRBD1. Unmatched junction bases numbered 5, after V lost 5 bases and J lost 0 bases. The CDR3 length is 15 residues. Germline V gives CDR1 PRHDT, CDR2 FYEKMQ (reference sequence). Here the CDR3 reads CASSATGDMNTEAFF. CDR3 in DNA: TGTGCCAGCAGCGCGACAGGGGATATGAACACTGAAGCTTTCTTT. The whole variable domain, remainder taken from reference TRBV13 and TRBJ1-1, is AAGVIQSPRHLIKEKRETATLKCYPIPRHDTVYWYQQGPGQDPQFLISFYEKMQSDKGSIPDRFSAQQFSDYHSELNMSSLELGDSALYFCASSATGDMNTEAFFGQGTRLTVV.

J is TRBJ2-7 and V is TRBV29-1, with unresolved D. CDR1 is SQVTM, CDR2 ANQGSEA, per germline. This CDR3 has 14 residues. V was clipped by 5 bases and J by 2 bases, with 16 bases between them. Written as DNA, the CDR3 is TGCAGCGTTAGGTCGACAACGAAGGCCTACGAGCAGTACTTC. As protein: CSVRSTTKAYEQYF.

V gene TRBV28 combines with J gene TRBJ2-3; 9 bases fit TRBD1. This CDR3 has 16 residues. Germline V gene data show CDR1 as MDHEN and CDR2 as SYDVKM. Losses at the gene ends were 6 bases for V and 4 bases for J; bases not matched to a gene: 11. For the CDR3, the DNA is TGTGCCAGCAGCCCCACCGGGACAGGGCTGGCAGATACGCAGTATTTT. It is translated as CASSPTGTGLADTQYF.

This chain joins TRBV30 and TRBJ2-7, with no clear D. This CDR3 spans 13 amino acids. Germline lookup yields CDR1 GTSNPN and CDR2 SVGIG (reference sequence). V was cut by 0 bases and J by 6 bases, with 12 bases left in between. The CDR3 here is CAWSVAQSREQYF. The CDR3 DNA follows: TGTGCCTGGAGTGTGGCACAGAGCCGCGAGCAGTACTTC.

The CDR3 DNA is TGTGCCTGGATGGCGGTGGAGCAGTTCTTC. It codes for CAWMAVEQFF. The chain employs TRBV30 and TRBJ2-1; D not certain. Trimming removed 4 bases from V and 10 bases from J, with 8 bases in between. CDR1 is GTSNPN and CDR2 is SVGIG in the germline V gene (reference sequence). The CDR3 spans 10 residues.

V usage is TRBV4-3 and J usage is TRBJ1-1; perhaps TRBD1 as D (6 bases). Germline V gene sequence: CDR1 LGHNA, CDR2 YSLEER. The CDR3 sequence is 15 residues long. The V end lost 3 bases, the J end lost 1 base, and 12 bases lay between the germline ends. The CDR3 here is CASSQLETGNTEAFF. CDR3 nucleotide sequence: TGCGCCAGCAGCCAGCTTGAGACAGGGAACACTGAAGCTTTCTTT.

The rearrangement links TRBV6-4 to TRBJ1-1; maybe TRBD1 (6 bases). Germline-derived CDR1 and CDR2 are MRHNA and SNTAGT. Deletions cut 6 bases from V and 0 bases from J, with 26 bases between. This CDR3 spans 19 amino acids. CDR3 protein: CASSEGPTGHITMNTEAFF. The CDR3 region has the DNA TGTGCCAGCAGCGAAGGACCCACGGGACACATCACCATGAACACTGAAGCTTTCTTT.

The V and J genes are TRBV4-3 and TRBJ1-4; tentatively, D is TRBD1 (5 bases). The CDR3 totals 15 residues. Trimming cost V 1 base and J 8 bases, with 14 bases left between them. Looked up from germline, CDR1 is LGHNA and CDR2 is YSLEER. CDR3 in amino acids: CASSQVPGTYEKLFF. The CDR3 DNA follows: TGCGCCAGCAGCCAAGTCCCAGGGACCTACGAAAAACTGTTTTTT.

The CDR3 nucleotides read TGTGCCAGCAGTTACTCGTCCGGTTTTCCCTACGAGCAGTACTTC. Its translation is CASSYSSGFPYEQYF. This chain uses TRBV6-6 with TRBJ2-7; D not resolved. Germline assignment: CDR1 MNHNY and CDR2 SVGAGI (reference sequence). This CDR3 region has 15 residues. V lost 0 bases and J 2 bases, leaving 11 bases between the germline ends.

The chain combines TRBV14 with TRBJ2-3; D possibly uses TRBD1 or TRBD2 (7 bases each). The CDR3 consists of 14 residues. Germline CDR1 reads SGHDN; CDR2 reads FVKESK. Trimming removed 3 bases at V and 5 bases at J, with 12 bases between. The CDR3 spells CASSHGRGRDTQYF. CDR3 nucleotide sequence: TGTGCCAGCAGCCATGGGAGGGGGCGAGATACGCAGTATTTT.

The chain couples TRBV11-2 to TRBJ2-7, with TRBD2 as a possible D gene (6 bases). Trimming took off 4 bases at V and 7 bases at J, with 29 bases between the two ends. Germline CDR1 reads SGHAT; CDR2 reads FQNNGV. The CDR3 is 18 residues long. CDR3 sequence reads: CASSSERWDGPAGGEQYF. DNA for the CDR3: TGTGCCAGCAGCTCAGAAAGGTGGGACGGCCCGGCTGGGGGGGAGCAGTACTTC.

The chain has TRBV6-5 and TRBJ2-5, with D unresolved. The V end was cut by 2 bases, the J end by 5 bases, with 3 bases between. Germline assignment: CDR1 MNHEY and CDR2 SVGAGI. This CDR3 is built from 11 residues. CDR3 sequence reads: CASSYGETQYF. CDR3 nucleotide sequence: TGTGCCAGCAGTTACGGGGAGACCCAGTACTTC.

This rearrangement joins TRBV28 to TRBJ1-5; D is uncertain. Germline CDR1 MDHEN, CDR2 SYDVKM. The CDR3 runs to 13 residues. The V gene lost 2 bases and the J gene lost 7 bases, with 9 bases spanning the gap. For the CDR3, the DNA is TGTGCCAGCAGTTTAGCGGTGGGGCAGCCCCAGCATTTT. As protein: CASSLAVGQPQHF.

This clone was seen a few times. The chain couples TRBV6-6 to TRBJ2-1; no clear D. CDR1 is MNHNY, CDR2 SVGAGI, per germline (reference sequence). Trimming left V 0 bases short and J 5 bases short, with 8 bases between. CDR3 size: 14 residues. The CDR3 bases are TGTGCCAGCAGTTACTCTGGAAACAACAATGAGCAGTTCTTC. Its protein is CASSYSGNNNEQFF.

The chain links TRBV5-4 to TRBJ2-7, with no clear D. The CDR3 is 13 amino acids. Germline loops: CDR1 SGHNT, CDR2 YYREEE (reference sequence). V shed 4 bases and J shed 5 bases, with 13 bases lying between them. CDR3 in amino acids: CASSQVGVNEQYF. DNA for the CDR3: TGTGCCAGCAGCCAAGTCGGCGTCAACGAGCAGTACTTC. Full variable domain (missing parts from reference TRBV5-4 and TRBJ2-7): ETGVTQSPTHLIKTRGQQVTLRCSSQSGHNTVSWYQQALGQGPQFIFQYYREEENGRGNFPPRFSGLQFPNYSSELNVNALELDDSALYLCASSQVGVNEQYFGPGTRLTVT.

The chain carries TRBV10-3 and TRBJ2-6, with a tentative D call TRBD2 (6 bases). V was cut by 0 bases and J by 0 bases, with 9 bases left in between. This CDR3 is 17 amino acids long. The germline V gene has CDR1 ENHRY and CDR2 SYGVKD. The CDR3 reads CAISESRDRSGANVLTF. The CDR3 DNA reads TGTGCCATCAGTGAGTCGCGGGACCGCTCTGGGGCCAACGTCCTGACTTTC.

Note on this clone: The junction departs from germline at one end; a sequencing error may be responsible. In the same sample, other DNA sequences code for this CDR3. The chain joins TRBV7-9 to TRBJ1-2; D gene ambiguous. Germline assignment: CDR1 SEHNR and CDR2 FQNEAQ (reference sequence). The CDR3 totals 14 residues. The CDR3 DNA follows: TGTGCCAGTAGCTTAGTTGGTTCAGGCCACGGCTACACCTTC. It encodes CASSLVGSGHGYTF.

The V call is TRBV5-1, the J call TRBJ1-5, with 7 bases that match TRBD1. The CDR3 has 15 amino acids. J lost 2 bases, V lost 2 bases, and 4 bases had no gene match. From germline, CDR1 is SGHRS and CDR2 YFSETQ. The CDR3 reads CASSFTGAGNQPQHF. The CDR3 DNA reads as TGCGCCAGCAGCTTCACAGGGGCGGGCAATCAGCCCCAGCATTTT.

Worth noting for this clone: Other DNA sequences in this sample translate to the same CDR3. The rearrangement joins TRBV19 to TRBJ1-1; TRBD1 matches at 7 bases. CDR3 length: 15 residues. With 5 bases clipped from V and 0 bases from J, the junction kept 6 bases outside the gene matches. Germline V gives CDR1 LNHDA, CDR2 SQIVND (reference sequence). The CDR3 sequence: CASSGGQLMNTEAFF. In DNA, the CDR3 is TGTGCCAGTAGTGGGGGACAGCTCATGAACACTGAAGCTTTCTTT.

V and J are TRBV7-6 and TRBJ2-1; tentative D call: TRBD1 (5 bases). The CDR3 contains 16 residues. V was trimmed by 1 base and J by 4 bases, leaving 14 bases between them. Germline V lookup: CDR1 SGHVS, CDR2 FNYEAQ. In nucleotides, the CDR3 is TGTGCCAGCAGCTTAGTAAATAGGGGCCCTTACAATGAGCAGTTCTTC. This sequence encodes CASSLVNRGPYNEQFF.

The J gene is TRBJ1-6, the V gene TRBV6-1, with a possible D match to TRBD1 (6 bases). Germline CDR1 is MNHNS and CDR2 is SASEGT. The CDR3 extends over 15 amino acids. Trimming took off 3 bases at V and 7 bases at J, with 13 bases between the two ends. This CDR3 reads CASSDLGQLNSPLHF. CDR3 nucleotide sequence: TGTGCCAGCAGTGACCTTGGACAGCTCAATTCACCCCTCCACTTT.